The clone carrying this T cell receptor (beta chain) showed up just a few times. These data come from a study of cytomegalovirus exposure and HLA in healthy donors. From germline, CDR1 is SGHRS and CDR2 YFSETQ. Trimming took 3 bases from V and 6 from J, leaving 11 bases between them. The CDR3 extends over 13 amino acids. The PCR contained 60 Vbeta and 13 Jbeta primers. Data came from immunoSEQ multiplex PCR; TCRdb stores just in-frame clones and leaves some out. The sample lists about 240,000 clones; 78% were seen once. Participants comprised healthy donors of bone marrow. Nominal health characterized the donors when sampled, though unrecorded immune exposures were likely.

The source is a boy between 10 and 17 years old in good health and CMV-seronegative. The chain employs TRBV5-1 and TRBJ2-3, with a weak D call TRBD1 (5 bases). The specimen sequenced was PBMCs. CDR3 sequence: CASSSGPRDTQYF. Here the CDR3 DNA reads TGCGCCAGCAGCTCAGGGCCCCGCGATACGCAGTATTTT.